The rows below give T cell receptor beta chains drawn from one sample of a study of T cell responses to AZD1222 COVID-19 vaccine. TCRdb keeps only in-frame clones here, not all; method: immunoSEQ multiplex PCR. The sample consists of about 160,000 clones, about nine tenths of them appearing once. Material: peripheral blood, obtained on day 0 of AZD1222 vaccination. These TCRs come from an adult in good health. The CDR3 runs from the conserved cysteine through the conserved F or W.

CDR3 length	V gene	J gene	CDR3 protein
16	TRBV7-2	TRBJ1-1	CASSLWTGPMNTEAFF
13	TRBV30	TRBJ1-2	CAWSQGKSYGYTF
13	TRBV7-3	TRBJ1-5	CASSGGHNQPQHF
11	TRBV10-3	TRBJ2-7	CAISQDYEQYF
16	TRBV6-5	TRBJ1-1	CASSYSSPVGSTEAFF
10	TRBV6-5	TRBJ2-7	CASGTIRQYF
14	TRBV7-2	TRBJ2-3	CATRDRGGTDTQYF
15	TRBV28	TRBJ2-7	CASRGETSGSYEQYF
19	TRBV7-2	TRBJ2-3	CASSLEVPPPLAGGYTQYF
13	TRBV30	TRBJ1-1	CAWSDSGFTEAFF
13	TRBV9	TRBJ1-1	CASSGLTGTEAFF
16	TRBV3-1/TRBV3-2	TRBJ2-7	CASSQAHSLSSYEQYF
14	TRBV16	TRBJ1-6	CASRQGGWNSPLHF
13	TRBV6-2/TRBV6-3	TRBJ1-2	CASSAQALYGYTF
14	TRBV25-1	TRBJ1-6	CASSQLPTNSPLHF
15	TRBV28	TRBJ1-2	CASRYGIGNSYGYTF
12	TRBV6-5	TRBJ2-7	CASDRSLYEQYF
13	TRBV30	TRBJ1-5	CAWRAGGGQPQHF
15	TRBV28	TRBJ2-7	CASSFGTGDLYEQYF
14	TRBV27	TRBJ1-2	CASSLGQGTYGYTF
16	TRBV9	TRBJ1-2	CASSAETGTGNDGYTF
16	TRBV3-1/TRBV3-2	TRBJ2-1	CASSQDPAVPNNEQFF
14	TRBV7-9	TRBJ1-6	CASSSTGNGSPLHF
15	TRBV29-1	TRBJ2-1	CSVDPFWREWGEQFF
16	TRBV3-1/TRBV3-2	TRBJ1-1	CASSQDPGKGNTEAFF
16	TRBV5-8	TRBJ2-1	CASSPGTQIGYNEQFF
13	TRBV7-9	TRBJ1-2	CASSQGQGTGYTF
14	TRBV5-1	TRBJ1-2	CASTRIGTDYGYTF
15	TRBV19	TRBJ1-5	CASSIEYRAHQPQHF
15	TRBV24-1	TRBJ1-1	CATSDETGGSTEAFF
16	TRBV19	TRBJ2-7	CASSTGWTGSSYEQYF
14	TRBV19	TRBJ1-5	CASRGTYSNQPQHF
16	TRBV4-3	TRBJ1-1	CASSQDHDSGATEAFF
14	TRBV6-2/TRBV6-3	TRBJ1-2	CASSSSRPNYGYTF
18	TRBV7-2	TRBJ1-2	CASSTRSPGTGINYGYTF
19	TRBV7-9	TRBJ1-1	CASSHPKQEPRDRESEAFF
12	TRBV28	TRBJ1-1	CASREVVTEAFF
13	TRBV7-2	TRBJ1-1	CASSPRLNTEAFF
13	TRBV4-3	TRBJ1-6	CASSQDRQAPLHF
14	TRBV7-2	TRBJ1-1	CASSLGPQNTEAFF
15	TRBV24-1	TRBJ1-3	CATSDGGGSGNTIYF
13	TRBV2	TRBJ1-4	CASRAGTYEKLFF
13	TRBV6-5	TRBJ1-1	CASSYRPNTEAFF
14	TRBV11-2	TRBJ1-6	CASSFRGRNSPLHF
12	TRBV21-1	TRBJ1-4	CARTGSGEKLFF
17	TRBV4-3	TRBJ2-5	CASSQGTSGRGLETQYF
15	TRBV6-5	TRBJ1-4	CASSYSGTGAEKLFF
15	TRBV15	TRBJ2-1	CATSRFRQGANEQFF
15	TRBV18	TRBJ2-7	CASSSQGTSSYEQYF
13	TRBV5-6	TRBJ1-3	CASSPGRGNTIYF
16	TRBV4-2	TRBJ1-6	CASSQAGTENNSPLHF
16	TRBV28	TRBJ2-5	CASSLSASGEQETQYF
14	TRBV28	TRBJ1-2	CASTSQRTGKGYTF
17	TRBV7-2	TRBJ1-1	CASSLEPLKRVHTEAFF
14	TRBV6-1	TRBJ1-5	CASSEGGGGQPQHF